The 28 T cell receptor beta chains listed next were all sequenced from one sample in a study of shared clonotypes between healthy human individuals. Naive CD8 cells, CD45RO-negative and positively selected for CCR7, excluded terminally differentiated effector memory CD45RA+ cells. The method was immunoSEQ multiplex PCR; TCRdb's version includes in-frame clones alone and lacks a portion of them. This sample has a few million clones, with 93% found just once. The specimen sequenced was naive CD8+ T cells from PBMCs. The origin of the receptors is a man aged 18 to 30 in good health. Some clones in this sample may be carry-over from other donors' samples.

A note on this clone: The same CDR3 is also encoded by other DNA sequences in this sample. The CDR3 DNA follows: TGTGCCAGCAGCGTAGCGGGACAGGGGGCCTACGAGCAGTACTTC. Translation: CASSVAGQGAYEQYF. The chain links TRBV9 to TRBJ2-7; 11 bases are shared with TRBD1. J gave up 2 bases and V 0 bases, and 1 base lay outside the gene matches. Per germline, CDR1 SGDLS and CDR2 YYNGEE. The CDR3 covers 15 residues.

The V gene is TRBV5-8, the J gene TRBJ2-1; TRBD2 matches at 7 bases. In germline, CDR1 is SGHTS, CDR2 YDEGEE. The CDR3 covers 19 residues. V shed 4 bases and J 9 bases; nucleotides not matched to a gene: 25. The chain's CDR3 is CASSPIIFTRDREAGEQFF. CDR3 sequence (DNA): TGTGCCAGCAGCCCTATTATCTTCACCAGGGATCGGGAGGCCGGTGAGCAGTTCTTC.

V usage is TRBV7-9 and J usage is TRBJ1-4; no clear D. Germline V gene data show CDR1 as SEHNR and CDR2 as FQNEAQ (reference sequence). Between the trimmed V and J ends, which lost 3 bases and 10 bases, there was a span of 12 bases. The CDR3 is 13 residues long. CDR3 protein: CASSLDLEGKLFF. The CDR3 DNA is TGTGCCAGCAGCTTGGATCTGGAGGGAAAACTGTTTTTT.

The chain joins TRBV14 to TRBJ2-3; 12 nucleotides match TRBD2. V shed 0 bases, J shed 7 bases, and the junction held 11 bases outside the gene matches. This CDR3 is built from 18 residues. Germline CDR1 SGHDN, CDR2 FVKESK. CDR3 sequence reads: CASSQDWSSGRAMNTQYF. As DNA, the CDR3 is TGTGCCAGCAGCCAAGATTGGTCTAGCGGGAGGGCCATGAATACGCAGTATTTT.

Only one count was recorded for this clone. The chain uses TRBV5-6 and TRBJ2-2, with D unresolved. V lost 3 bases and J 6 bases, leaving 9 bases between the germline ends. The CDR3 length is 13 residues. The V gene's germline CDR1 is SGHDT and CDR2 YYEEEE. CDR3 residues: CASSSLAAGELFF. DNA for the CDR3: TGTGCCAGCAGCTCCCTTGCGGCCGGGGAGCTGTTTTTT.

The chain has TRBV29-1 and TRBJ2-7; a possible D gene is TRBD1 (5 bases). Per germline, CDR1 SQVTM and CDR2 ANQGSEA. Trimming left V 4 bases short and J 0 bases short, with 13 bases between. The length of the CDR3 is 14 residues. The CDR3 DNA reads as TGCAGCGTTGGAGACAGAACTCACTCCTACGAGCAGTACTTC. Protein: CSVGDRTHSYEQYF.

The chain is built from TRBV23-1 and TRBJ1-5; D remains unclear. TRBV23-1 is sorted into the ORF group, with uncertain function. Trimming cost V 4 bases and J 0 bases, with 22 bases left between them. The length of the CDR3 is 19 residues. The CDR3 DNA reads TGCGCCAGCAGTCCGCGGGCACATCAGCTCCGATATAGCAATCAGCCCCAGCATTTT. Translating gives CASSPRAHQLRYSNQPQHF.

J is TRBJ2-3 and V is TRBV19; the match to TRBD1 covers 7 bases. CDR1 and CDR2 from the germline V gene are LNHDA and SQIVND (reference sequence). CDR3 size: 15 residues. V was pared by 10 bases and J by 1 base, with 11 bases of the junction left unmatched. CDR3 nucleotides: TGTGCCACAACCCACCGCGGACAGGGCACAGATACGCAGTATTTT. Its protein product is CATTHRGQGTDTQYF.

The chain combines TRBV5-1 with TRBJ2-1; D not resolved. Germline V lookup: CDR1 SGHRS, CDR2 YFSETQ. Deletions cut 6 bases from V and 1 base from J, with 14 bases between. This CDR3 has 15 amino acids. The CDR3 sequence: CASTLVDASYNEQFF. The CDR3 DNA reads TGCGCCAGCACTTTGGTGGACGCTTCCTACAATGAGCAGTTCTTC.

The chain employs TRBV28 and TRBJ2-7; 7 bases agree with TRBD2. This CDR3 contains 17 residues. The V and J ends lost 3 bases and 2 bases, in that order; junction bases with no gene match: 13. CDR1 is MDHEN, CDR2 SYDVKM, per germline. The CDR3: CASSFGRAALTPYEQYF. The DNA of the CDR3 is TGTGCCAGCAGTTTTGGGAGGGCCGCTCTTACCCCCTACGAGCAGTACTTC.

V gene TRBV10-2 combines with J gene TRBJ2-1, with 7 nucleotides matching TRBD1. Germline V gives CDR1 WSHSY, CDR2 SAAADI. The V and J ends lost 3 bases and 6 bases, in that order; junction bases with no gene match: 14. This CDR3 is built from 17 residues. CDR3 in amino acids: CASSDPTGTEVLNEQFF. CDR3 coding DNA: TGCGCCAGCAGTGACCCTACCGGGACAGAAGTACTCAATGAGCAGTTCTTC.

The chain employs TRBV27 and TRBJ2-7; 9 positions match TRBD1. This CDR3 spans 14 amino acids. Trimming at V came to 6 bases and at J to 5 bases, leaving 8 bases not matched to a gene. CDR1 MNHEY and CDR2 SMNVEV come from the germline V gene (reference sequence). CDR3 sequence reads: CASRTGTGFNEQYF. CDR3 DNA sequence: TGTGCCAGCAGGACCGGGACAGGGTTCAACGAGCAGTACTTC.

The chain couples TRBV13 to TRBJ2-3; the D is unclear. This CDR3 region has 15 residues. The germline CDR1 and CDR2 sequences are PRHDT and FYEKMQ (reference sequence). V shed 5 bases and J shed 4 bases, with 16 bases lying between them. The CDR3 bases are TGTGCCAGCAGCGCTCAACCCCGCCCCCCAGATACGCAGTATTTT. Protein product: CASSAQPRPPDTQYF. The entire variable domain, with the rest obtained from reference TRBV13 and TRBJ2-3, is as follows: AAGVIQSPRHLIKEKRETATLKCYPIPRHDTVYWYQQGPGQDPQFLISFYEKMQSDKGSIPDRFSAQQFSDYHSELNMSSLELGDSALYFCASSAQPRPPDTQYFGPGTRLTVL.

This sequence joins TRBV5-4 and TRBJ2-1, with 7 positions matching TRBD1. The CDR3 length is 14 residues. V was pared by 3 bases and J by 8 bases, with 8 bases of the junction left unmatched. Germline assignment: CDR1 SGHNT and CDR2 YYREEE (reference sequence). The CDR3 spells CASSWGHRGDEQFF. The CDR3 nucleotides read TGTGCCAGCAGCTGGGGCCACAGGGGAGATGAGCAGTTCTTC.

This clone was observed once. This chain links TRBV9 with TRBJ2-1, with 10 bases identical to TRBD2. CDR3 length: 15 amino acids. Per germline, CDR1 SGDLS and CDR2 YYNGEE. V trimming: 2 bases; J trimming: 6 bases; junction bases outside the gene matches: 5. This chain's CDR3 is CASSVASGSSNEQFF. DNA of the CDR3: TGTGCCAGCAGCGTGGCTAGCGGGAGTAGCAATGAGCAGTTCTTC.

This chain links TRBV6-1 with TRBJ1-2; tentative D call: TRBD1 (5 bases). This CDR3 is 15 amino acids long. Germline V gene lookup returns CDR1 MNHNS and CDR2 SASEGT. The V end lost 6 bases, the J end lost 2 bases, and 16 bases lay between the germline ends. DNA for the CDR3: TGTGCCAGCAGCAGTCCGTGGGGGGAGAACTATGGCTACACCTTC. Protein product: CASSSPWGENYGYTF.

This clone has just one count. The chain has TRBV5-6 and TRBJ2-7; 13 bases line up with TRBD2. Trimming removed 4 bases from V and 3 bases from J; junction bases left unmatched: 4. The CDR3 extends over 15 amino acids. From germline, CDR1 is SGHDT and CDR2 YYEEEE. CDR3 nucleotide sequence: TGTGCCAGCAGCCAGGGACTAGCGGGGTTCTACGAGCAGTACTTC. Its translation: CASSQGLAGFYEQYF.

The chain links TRBV18 to TRBJ2-3, with 14 bases identical to TRBD2. Germline V gene lookup returns CDR1 KGHSH and CDR2 LQKENI. CDR3 length: 19 residues. Losses at the gene ends were 0 bases for V and 5 bases for J; bases not matched to a gene: 10. The CDR3 region has the DNA TGTGCCAGCTCACCACCGTACAAGACTAGCGGGAGGGCAGTAGATACGCAGTATTTT. It translates to CASSPPYKTSGRAVDTQYF.

V and J are TRBV21-1 and TRBJ2-7; the DNA was not compared with TRBD1, the D call given in the table. TRBV21-1 is deemed a pseudogene. This CDR3 comprises 13 residues. The CDR3 region is CASNSWGTDEQYF. As DNA, the CDR3 is TGTGCCAGCAACTCCTGGGGGACAGACGAGCAGTACTTC.

This rearrangement joins TRBV27 to TRBJ2-7; 13 bases line up with TRBD2. V lost 5 bases, J lost 3 bases, and 7 bases stayed unmatched. The CDR3 has 16 residues. The V gene's germline CDR1 is MNHEY and CDR2 SMNVEV (reference sequence). The CDR3: CASSPRTSGSGYEQYF. CDR3 in DNA: TGTGCCAGCAGTCCGAGGACTAGCGGGAGTGGCTACGAGCAGTACTTC.

Note on this clone: This sample includes further DNA sequences coding for the same CDR3. V gene TRBV6-1 combines with J gene TRBJ2-3; D remains unclear. This CDR3 has 13 residues. CDR1 is MNHNS and CDR2 is SASEGT in the germline V gene. Trimming left V 6 bases short and J 0 bases short, with 7 bases between. The CDR3 loop is CASRLRSTDTQYF. The DNA for the CDR3 is TGTGCCAGCAGATTGAGGAGCACAGATACGCAGTATTTT.

This clone appeared once. The gene calls are TRBV7-9 and TRBJ2-5; D may be TRBD2 (5 bases). V shed 1 base and J shed 3 bases, with 15 bases lying between them. CDR3 size: 16 residues. Germline values: CDR1 SEHNR, CDR2 FQNEAQ (reference sequence). In nucleotides, the CDR3 is TGTGCCAGCAGCTTAGGAGGGAAGGGAGATGAAGAGACCCAGTACTTC. Amino acid sequence: CASSLGGKGDEETQYF.

J is TRBJ2-1 and V is TRBV5-1; the match to TRBD2 covers 8 bases. The CDR3 has 14 amino acids. Germline lookup yields CDR1 SGHRS and CDR2 YFSETQ. Trimming at V came to 5 bases and at J to 4 bases, leaving 5 bases not matched to a gene. CDR3 residues: CASRPAGGYNEQFF. The CDR3 region has the DNA TGCGCCAGCAGGCCGGCGGGAGGATACAATGAGCAGTTCTTC.

V gene TRBV5-6 combines with J gene TRBJ1-1, with a weak D call TRBD1 (6 bases). Germline V gene sequence: CDR1 SGHDT, CDR2 YYEEEE. V gave up 1 base and J gave up 1 base, with 11 bases separating them. The CDR3 is 15 amino acids. CDR3: CASSLSPGANTEAFF. CDR3 in DNA: TGTGCCAGCAGCTTGTCTCCAGGGGCGAACACTGAAGCTTTCTTT. Using reference TRBV5-6 and TRBJ1-1 for the parts outside the CDR3, the full variable domain is DAGVTQSPTHLIKTRGQQVTLRCSPKSGHDTVSWYQQALGQGPQFIFQYYEEEERQRGNFPDRFSGHQFPNYSSELNVNALLLGDSALYLCASSLSPGANTEAFFGQGTRLTVV.

The chain has TRBV19 and TRBJ2-1; possibly TRBD1 for D (6 bases). CDR3 length: 15 residues. The germline V gene encodes CDR1 LNHDA and CDR2 SQIVND (reference sequence). Trimming cost V 5 bases and J 9 bases, with 20 bases left between them. CDR3 sequence (DNA): TGTGCCAGTAGTGAAGTCCAGGGGTTCTCGGGTGAGCAGTTCTTC. As protein: CASSEVQGFSGEQFF.

The chain couples TRBV13 to TRBJ2-7; D tentatively fits TRBD1 or TRBD2 (5 bases each). V was clipped by 2 bases and J by 2 bases, with 13 bases between them. Germline V lookup: CDR1 PRHDT, CDR2 FYEKMQ (reference sequence). The CDR3 is made up of 15 amino acids. CDR3 sequence reads: CASSLRGETPYEQYF. CDR3 DNA sequence: TGTGCCAGCAGCTTAAGAGGGGAAACTCCCTACGAGCAGTACTTC.

The chain links TRBV27 to TRBJ2-1, with D possibly matching TRBD2 (6 bases). CDR1 MNHEY and CDR2 SMNVEV come from the germline V gene (reference sequence). V shed 6 bases and J shed 4 bases, with 25 bases lying between them. CDR3 length: 18 residues. The CDR3 loop reads CASRPVATGTASYNEQFF. For the CDR3, the DNA is TGTGCCAGCAGACCCGTGGCGACCGGGACTGCCTCATACAATGAGCAGTTCTTC.

This chain links TRBV4-2 with TRBJ1-6; D is unclear. The CDR3 runs 16 residues. Germline CDR1 is LGHNA and CDR2 is YNFKEQ. The V end lost 4 bases, the J end lost 10 bases, and 20 bases lay between the germline ends. CDR3: CASSLLREPGGSPLHF. The CDR3 DNA sequence: TGTGCCAGCAGCCTCCTCCGGGAGCCGGGTGGGTCACCCCTCCACTTT.